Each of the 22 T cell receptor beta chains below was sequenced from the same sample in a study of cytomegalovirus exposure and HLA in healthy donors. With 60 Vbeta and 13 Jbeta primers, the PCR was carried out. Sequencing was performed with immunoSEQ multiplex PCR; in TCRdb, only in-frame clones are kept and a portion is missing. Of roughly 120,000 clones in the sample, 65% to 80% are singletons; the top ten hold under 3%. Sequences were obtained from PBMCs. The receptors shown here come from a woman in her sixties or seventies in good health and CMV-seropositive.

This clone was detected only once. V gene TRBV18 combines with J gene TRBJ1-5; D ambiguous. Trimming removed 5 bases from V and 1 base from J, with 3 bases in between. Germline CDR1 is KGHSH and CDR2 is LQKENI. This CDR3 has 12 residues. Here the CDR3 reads CASSESNQPQHF. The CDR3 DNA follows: TGTGCCAGCTCAGAGAGCAATCAGCCCCAGCATTTT. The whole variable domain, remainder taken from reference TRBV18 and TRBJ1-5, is NAGVMQNPRHLVRRRGQEARLRCSPMKGHSHVYWYRQLPEEGLKFMVYLQKENIIDESGMPKERFSAEFPKEGPSILRIQQVVRGDSAAYFCASSESNQPQHFGDGTRLSIL.

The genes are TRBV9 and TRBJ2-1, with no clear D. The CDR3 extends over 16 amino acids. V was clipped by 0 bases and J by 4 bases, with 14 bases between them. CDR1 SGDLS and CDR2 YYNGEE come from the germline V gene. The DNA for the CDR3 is TGTGCCAGCAGCGTAGGCTGGCGGATCAATTACAATGAGCAGTTCTTC. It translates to CASSVGWRINYNEQFF. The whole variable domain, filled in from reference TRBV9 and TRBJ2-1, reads DSGVTQTPKHLITATGQRVTLRCSPRSGDLSVYWYQQSLDQGLQFLIQYYNGEERAKGNILERFSAQQFPDLHSELNLSSLELGDSALYFCASSVGWRINYNEQFFGPGTRLTVL.

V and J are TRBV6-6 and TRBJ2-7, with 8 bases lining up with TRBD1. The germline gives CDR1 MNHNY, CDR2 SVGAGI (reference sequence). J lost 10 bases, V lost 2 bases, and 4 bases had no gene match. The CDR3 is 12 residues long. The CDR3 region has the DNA TGTGCCAGCAGTTACAACAGGGGGGAACAGTACTTC. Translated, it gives CASSYNRGEQYF.

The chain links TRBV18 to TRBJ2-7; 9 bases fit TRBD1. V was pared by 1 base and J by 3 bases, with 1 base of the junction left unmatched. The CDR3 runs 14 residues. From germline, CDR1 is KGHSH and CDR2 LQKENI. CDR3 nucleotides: TGTGCCAGCTCACCACGGACAGGGGACTACGAGCAGTACTTC. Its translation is CASSPRTGDYEQYF.

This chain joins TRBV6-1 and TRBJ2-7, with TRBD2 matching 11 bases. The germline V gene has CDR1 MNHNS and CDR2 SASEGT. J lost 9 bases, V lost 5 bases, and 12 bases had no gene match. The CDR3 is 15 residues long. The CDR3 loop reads CASSPTGTSGSVQYF. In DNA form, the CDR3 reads TGTGCCAGCAGTCCGACCGGGACTAGCGGATCCGTGCAGTACTTC.

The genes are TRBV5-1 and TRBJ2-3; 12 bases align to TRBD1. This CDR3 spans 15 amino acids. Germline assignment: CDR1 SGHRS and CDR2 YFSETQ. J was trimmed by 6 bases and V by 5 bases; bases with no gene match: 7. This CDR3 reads CASSTGTGGLDTQYF. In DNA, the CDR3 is TGCGCCAGCAGTACGGGGACAGGGGGCTTGGATACGCAGTATTTT.

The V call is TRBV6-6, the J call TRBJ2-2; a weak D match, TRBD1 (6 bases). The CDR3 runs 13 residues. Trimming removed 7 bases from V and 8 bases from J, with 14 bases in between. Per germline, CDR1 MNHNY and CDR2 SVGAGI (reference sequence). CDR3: CASIPSGDGELFF. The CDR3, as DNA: TGTGCCAGCATCCCGTCAGGGGATGGGGAGCTGTTTTTT.

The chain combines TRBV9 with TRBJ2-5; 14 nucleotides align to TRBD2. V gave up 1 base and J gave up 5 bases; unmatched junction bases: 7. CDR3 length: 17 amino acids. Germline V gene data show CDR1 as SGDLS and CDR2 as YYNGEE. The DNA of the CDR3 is TGTGCCAGCAGCGTAAAGCCGGGACTAGCGGGAGTGGAGACCCAGTACTTC. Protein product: CASSVKPGLAGVETQYF.

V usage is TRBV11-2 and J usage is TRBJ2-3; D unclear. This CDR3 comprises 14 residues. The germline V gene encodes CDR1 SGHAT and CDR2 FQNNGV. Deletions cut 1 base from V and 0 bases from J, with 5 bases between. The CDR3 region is CASSLGQSTDTQYF. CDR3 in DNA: TGTGCCAGCAGCTTAGGCCAGAGCACAGATACGCAGTATTTT.

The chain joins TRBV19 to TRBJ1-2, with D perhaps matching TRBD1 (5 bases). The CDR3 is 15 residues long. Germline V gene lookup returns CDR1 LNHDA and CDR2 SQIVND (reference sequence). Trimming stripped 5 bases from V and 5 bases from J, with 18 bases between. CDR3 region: CASSFTGAYLYGYTF. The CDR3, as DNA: TGTGCCAGTAGTTTCACAGGAGCGTATTTATATGGCTACACCTTC.

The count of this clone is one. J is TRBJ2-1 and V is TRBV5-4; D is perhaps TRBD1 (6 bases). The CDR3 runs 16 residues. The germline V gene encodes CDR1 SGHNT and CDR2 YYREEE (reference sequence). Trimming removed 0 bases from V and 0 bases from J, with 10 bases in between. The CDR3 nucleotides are TGTGCCAGCAGCTTGGGGGGGCAGGGCTCCTACAATGAGCAGTTCTTC. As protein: CASSLGGQGSYNEQFF.

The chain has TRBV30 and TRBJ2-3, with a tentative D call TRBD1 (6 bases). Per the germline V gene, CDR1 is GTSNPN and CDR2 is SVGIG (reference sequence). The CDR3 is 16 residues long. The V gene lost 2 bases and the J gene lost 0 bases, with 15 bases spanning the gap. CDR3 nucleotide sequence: TGTGCCTGGAGTATGGCACAGGGCCGAAGCACAGATACGCAGTATTTT. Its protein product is CAWSMAQGRSTDTQYF.

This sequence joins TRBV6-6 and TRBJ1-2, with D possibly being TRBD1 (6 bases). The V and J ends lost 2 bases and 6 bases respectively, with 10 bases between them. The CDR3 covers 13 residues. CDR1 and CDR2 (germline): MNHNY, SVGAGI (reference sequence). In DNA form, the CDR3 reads TGTGCCAGCAGTTACACAGGGTTTAATGGCTACACCTTC. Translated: CASSYTGFNGYTF.

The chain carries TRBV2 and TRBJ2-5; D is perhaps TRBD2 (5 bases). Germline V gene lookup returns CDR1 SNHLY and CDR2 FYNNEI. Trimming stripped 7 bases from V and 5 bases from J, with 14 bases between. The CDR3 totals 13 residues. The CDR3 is CASKRLITETQYF. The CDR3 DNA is TGTGCCAGCAAAAGACTAATAACGGAGACCCAGTACTTC.

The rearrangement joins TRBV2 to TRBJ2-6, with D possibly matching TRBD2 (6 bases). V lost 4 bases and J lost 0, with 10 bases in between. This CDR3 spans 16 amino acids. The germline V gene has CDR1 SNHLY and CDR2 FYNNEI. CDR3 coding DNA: TGTGCCAGCAGTGCGGGACTTAACTCTGGGGCCAACGTCCTGACTTTC. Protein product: CASSAGLNSGANVLTF.

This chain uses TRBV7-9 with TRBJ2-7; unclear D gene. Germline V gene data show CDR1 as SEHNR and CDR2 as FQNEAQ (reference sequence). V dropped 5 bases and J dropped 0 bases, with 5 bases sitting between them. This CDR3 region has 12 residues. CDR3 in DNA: TGTGCCAGCAGCCAACTCTCCTACGAGCAGTACTTC. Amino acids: CASSQLSYEQYF.

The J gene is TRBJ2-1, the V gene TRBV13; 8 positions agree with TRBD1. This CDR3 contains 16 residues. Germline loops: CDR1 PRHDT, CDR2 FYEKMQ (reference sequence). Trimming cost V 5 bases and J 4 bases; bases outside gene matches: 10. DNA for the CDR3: TGTGCCAGCAGCCCCAGCCCGGGACAGGAGTACAATGAGCAGTTCTTC. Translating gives CASSPSPGQEYNEQFF.

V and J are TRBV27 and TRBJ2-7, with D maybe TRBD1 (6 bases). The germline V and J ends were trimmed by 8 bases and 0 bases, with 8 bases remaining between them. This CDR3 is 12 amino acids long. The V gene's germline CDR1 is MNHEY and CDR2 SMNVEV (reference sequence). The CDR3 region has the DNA TGTGCCAGCCTAGGGGGCTCCTACGAGCAGTACTTC. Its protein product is CASLGGSYEQYF.

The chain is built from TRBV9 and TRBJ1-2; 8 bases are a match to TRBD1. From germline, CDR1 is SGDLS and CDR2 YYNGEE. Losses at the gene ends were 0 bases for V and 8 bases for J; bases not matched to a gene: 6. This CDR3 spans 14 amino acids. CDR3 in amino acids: CASSVARTGRGYTF. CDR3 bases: TGTGCCAGCAGCGTAGCCAGGACAGGGAGAGGCTACACCTTC.

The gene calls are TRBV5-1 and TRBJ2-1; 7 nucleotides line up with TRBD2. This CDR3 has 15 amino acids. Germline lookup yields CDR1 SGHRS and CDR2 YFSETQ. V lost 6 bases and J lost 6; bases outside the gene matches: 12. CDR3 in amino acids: CASTPGGVYSNEQFF. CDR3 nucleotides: TGCGCCAGCACCCCGGGGGGTGTTTACAGCAATGAGCAGTTCTTC.

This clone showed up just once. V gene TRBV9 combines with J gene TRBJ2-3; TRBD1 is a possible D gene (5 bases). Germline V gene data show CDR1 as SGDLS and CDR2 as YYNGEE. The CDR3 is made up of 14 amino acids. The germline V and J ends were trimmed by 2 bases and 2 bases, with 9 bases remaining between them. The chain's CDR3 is CASSVRTNTDTQYF. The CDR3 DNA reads TGTGCCAGCAGCGTTCGGACAAACACAGATACGCAGTATTTT.

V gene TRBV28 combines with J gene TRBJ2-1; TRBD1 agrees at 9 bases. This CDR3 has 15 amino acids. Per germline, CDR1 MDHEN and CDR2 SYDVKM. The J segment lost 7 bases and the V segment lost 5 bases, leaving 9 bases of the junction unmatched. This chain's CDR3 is CASSGPGQGWNEQFF. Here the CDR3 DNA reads TGTGCCAGCAGTGGGCCGGGACAGGGTTGGAATGAGCAGTTCTTC.